One sample yielded the 27 T cell receptor beta chains listed below, sequenced in a study of cytomegalovirus exposure and HLA in healthy donors. The primer mix had 60 Vbeta and 13 Jbeta primers. Using immunoSEQ multiplex PCR, the repertoire was profiled, and TCRdb retains in-frame clones only, with some absent. The sample has some 150,000 clones; roughly 85% are singletons. The specimen was PBMCs. These receptors originate from a man aged 35 to 55 in good health and CMV-seronegative.

V usage is TRBV11-2 and J usage is TRBJ1-1, with D unresolved. Trimming left V 3 bases short and J 1 base short, with 6 bases between. Germline loops: CDR1 SGHAT, CDR2 FQNNGV. The CDR3 runs 13 residues. The CDR3 reads CASSFSGNTEAFF. CDR3 bases: TGTGCCAGCAGCTTTTCCGGGAACACTGAAGCTTTCTTT.

The rearrangement links TRBV5-1 to TRBJ2-1, with 8 bases fitting TRBD2. CDR1 SGHRS and CDR2 YFSETQ come from the germline V gene. This CDR3 contains 15 residues. V dropped 3 bases and J dropped 6; count of bases not matched to a gene: 8. CDR3 sequence: CASSWGPGRANEQFF. The CDR3 DNA sequence: TGCGCCAGCAGCTGGGGTCCCGGGAGGGCCAATGAGCAGTTCTTC.

This clone was counted only a few times. V and J are TRBV28 and TRBJ1-5; D gene unclear. Trimming took 2 bases from V and 4 from J, leaving 12 bases between them. This CDR3 region has 15 residues. CDR1 and CDR2 (germline): MDHEN, SYDVKM. The CDR3 here is CASSLAGRWNQPQHF. In nucleotides, the CDR3 is TGTGCCAGCAGTTTAGCAGGTCGTTGGAATCAGCCCCAGCATTTT.

This clone was seen just once. The chain is built from TRBV19 and TRBJ2-7; 10 bases are a match to TRBD1. The CDR3 spans 16 residues. V trimming: 8 bases; J trimming: 0 bases; junction bases outside the gene matches: 10. The germline gives CDR1 LNHDA, CDR2 SQIVND (reference sequence). In nucleotides, the CDR3 is TGTGCCAGTCGAAAAAGGACAGGGGGTGCCTCCTACGAGCAGTACTTC. It encodes CASRKRTGGASYEQYF.

This rearrangement joins TRBV6-7 to TRBJ1-5, with TRBD1 identical over 7 bases. TRBV6-7 falls under the ORF class, with uncertain function. This CDR3 comprises 13 residues. V lost 5 bases, J lost 9 bases, and 7 bases stayed unmatched. The CDR3 DNA reads as TGTGCCAGCAGTAGACAGGGTCAGGGGCCCCAGCATTTT. It encodes CASSRQGQGPQHF.

V and J are TRBV18 and TRBJ2-1, with 14 bases fitting TRBD2. There are 18 residues in the CDR3. Germline assignment: CDR1 KGHSH and CDR2 LQKENI. V lost 3 bases and J lost 0; bases outside the gene matches: 4. CDR3 in amino acids: CASSPLTSGRGSYNEQFF. CDR3 nucleotide sequence: TGTGCCAGCTCACCGTTGACTAGCGGGAGGGGCTCCTACAATGAGCAGTTCTTC.

The chain joins TRBV6-5 to TRBJ1-2, with 10 bases matching TRBD1. The CDR3 runs 16 residues. J was trimmed by 3 bases and V by 0 bases; bases with no gene match: 4. From germline, CDR1 is MNHEY and CDR2 SVGAGI. The CDR3 sequence: CASSYSRDRGDYGYTF. The CDR3 nucleotides read TGTGCCAGCAGTTACTCGCGGGACAGGGGCGACTATGGCTACACCTTC.

The chain combines TRBV25-1 with TRBJ1-3; TRBD1 might be the D (5 bases). This CDR3 contains 17 residues. Germline CDR1 is MGHDK and CDR2 is SYGVNS. The V gene lost 1 base and the J gene lost 0 bases, with 13 bases spanning the gap. Here the CDR3 DNA reads TGTGCCAGCAGTGAATTGGGGCAGACTCACTCTGGAAACACCATATATTTT. Translating gives CASSELGQTHSGNTIYF.

Comments on this clone: An end of the junction does not agree with germline; a read error may underlie this. This chain joins TRBV7-9 and TRBJ2-7; perhaps TRBD2 as D (6 bases). Germline-derived CDR1 and CDR2 are SEHNR and FQNEAQ (reference sequence). The CDR3 is made up of 15 amino acids. The CDR3 here is CSSSERAGREYEQYF. CDR3 coding DNA: TGTTCCAGCAGCGAAAGAGCGGGCAGGGAATACGAGCAGTACTTC.

DNA for the CDR3: TGTGCCAGTAGTATAGATGTGGCGGGAGGGCGCAAAACCAATGAGCAGTTCTTC. Translation gives CASSIDVAGGRKTNEQFF. The rearrangement joins TRBV19 to TRBJ2-1; 9 nucleotides line up with TRBD2. The CDR3 covers 18 residues. The germline V gene has CDR1 LNHDA and CDR2 SQIVND (reference sequence). The V segment lost 0 bases and the J segment 6 bases; nucleotides outside the gene matches: 12.

This chain links TRBV10-3 with TRBJ2-1; D is uncertain. V was clipped by 3 bases and J by 8 bases, with 8 bases between them. CDR1 and CDR2 (germline): ENHRY, SYGVKD. The length of the CDR3 is 12 residues. CDR3 region: CAISEDGHEQFF. For the CDR3, the DNA is TGTGCCATCAGTGAAGATGGGCATGAGCAGTTCTTC.

The genes are TRBV7-2 and TRBJ1-4, with TRBD1 matching over 11 bases. The CDR3 runs to 16 residues. In germline, CDR1 is SGHTA, CDR2 FQGNSA. V lost 1 base to trimming and J lost 5 bases; unmatched junction nucleotides: 3. CDR3 residues: CASSLVGQGGNEKLFF. The DNA of the CDR3 is TGTGCCAGCAGCTTAGTGGGACAGGGGGGAAATGAAAAACTGTTTTTT.

V is TRBV7-2 and J is TRBJ2-2, with 9 bases that match TRBD2. Germline V gives CDR1 SGHTA, CDR2 FQGNSA. V trimming: 5 bases; J trimming: 6 bases; junction bases outside the gene matches: 10. The CDR3 sequence is 16 residues long. This CDR3 reads CASSVVTSGGAGELFF. The DNA for the CDR3 is TGTGCCAGCAGCGTAGTGACTAGCGGAGGGGCCGGGGAGCTGTTTTTT.

This chain links TRBV2 with TRBJ1-3; D may be TRBD1 (6 bases). V lost 4 bases, J lost 4 bases, and 11 bases lay in between. This CDR3 contains 14 residues. Germline V gene data show CDR1 as SNHLY and CDR2 as FYNNEI. CDR3 sequence: CASSVGAAGNTIYF. The CDR3 coding sequence is TGTGCCAGCAGTGTGGGGGCCGCCGGAAACACCATATATTTT.

This chain connects TRBV5-4 to TRBJ2-5, with a possible D match to TRBD2 (5 bases). The J call may be in error: the DNA end matches TRBJ2-7 better. Looked up from germline, CDR1 is SGHNT and CDR2 is YYREEE (reference sequence). There are 15 residues in the CDR3. In DNA form, the CDR3 reads TGTGCCAGCAGCTTAGGTGGGAGACTGCCTACCGAGCAGTACTTC. Encoded protein: CASSLGGRLPTEQYF.

DNA for the CDR3: TGTGCCAGCAGCTCCCCCGACAGGGGGCGTCCCCACGGTGAAGCTTTCTTT. It encodes CASSSPDRGRPHGEAFF. V gene TRBV11-3 combines with J gene TRBJ1-1; 10 bases match TRBD1. The CDR3 length is 17 residues. Trimming at V came to 4 bases and at J to 7 bases, leaving 15 bases not matched to a gene. Germline lookup yields CDR1 SGHNT and CDR2 YENEEA.

This sequence joins TRBV28 and TRBJ1-5; D is uncertain. Germline CDR1 MDHEN, CDR2 SYDVKM. The CDR3 covers 14 residues. V lost 6 bases and J 2 bases, leaving 11 bases between the germline ends. CDR3 in amino acids: CASSQYSGNQPQHF. CDR3 sequence (DNA): TGTGCCAGCAGCCAGTACAGTGGCAATCAGCCCCAGCATTTT.

This clone was observed once. The gene calls are TRBV21-1 and TRBJ1-5; the table's TRBD1 call for D was not verified on the DNA. TRBV21-1 is termed a pseudogene. The CDR3 has 15 amino acids. CDR3: CASTEQGGVNQPQHF. The CDR3 nucleotides are TGTGCCAGCACTGAACAGGGTGGGGTTAATCAGCCCCAGCATTTT.

This chain links TRBV7-8 with TRBJ2-7; D might be TRBD2 (6 bases). There are 12 residues in the CDR3. Germline V lookup: CDR1 SGHVS, CDR2 FQNEAQ. Trimming took off 4 bases at V and 6 bases at J, with 10 bases between the two ends. CDR3 sequence (DNA): TGTGCCAGCAGCTATCTCGGGAGCGAGCAGTACTTC. Translated: CASSYLGSEQYF.

This clone has a handful of counts. The rearrangement joins TRBV29-1 to TRBJ2-7; D perhaps matches TRBD1 (5 bases). Trimming cost V 1 base and J 3 bases, with 10 bases left between them. Germline V gene data show CDR1 as SQVTM and CDR2 as ANQGSEA. This CDR3 is 13 amino acids long. CDR3 region: CSVEAGMDYEQYF. DNA for the CDR3: TGCAGCGTTGAAGCAGGGATGGACTACGAGCAGTACTTC.

This chain links TRBV4-1 with TRBJ2-3, with 7 bases fitting TRBD2. Germline CDR1 reads MGHRA; CDR2 reads YSYEKL. The J segment lost 2 bases and the V segment lost 4 bases, leaving 6 bases of the junction unmatched. The CDR3 is made up of 15 amino acids. The CDR3 sequence: CASSLGLVPTDTQYF. The CDR3 coding sequence is TGCGCCAGCAGCCTAGGACTAGTTCCCACAGATACGCAGTATTTT.

The chain uses TRBV27 and TRBJ2-2; D is possibly TRBD2 (6 bases). The germline V and J ends were trimmed by 4 bases and 7 bases, with 19 bases remaining between them. The CDR3 is 16 residues long. Germline V CDR1 and CDR2: MNHEY, SMNVEV (reference sequence). The CDR3: CASSSPGGSGYGELFF. As DNA, the CDR3 is TGTGCCAGCAGTTCCCCTGGAGGGAGTGGGTACGGGGAGCTGTTTTTT.

This clone was detected only a few times. The rearrangement joins TRBV5-4 to TRBJ2-2, with 9 nucleotides matching TRBD2. The germline CDR1 and CDR2 sequences are SGHNT and YYREEE (reference sequence). V lost 4 bases and J lost 4; bases outside the gene matches: 8. This CDR3 contains 16 residues. DNA of the CDR3: TGTGCCAGCAGCATATTAGCGGGAGTAAGCACCGGGGAGCTGTTTTTT. Translating it yields CASSILAGVSTGELFF.

This clone was counted a few times. V gene TRBV29-1 combines with J gene TRBJ2-1; D is unresolved. The V gene's germline CDR1 is SQVTM and CDR2 ANQGSEA. This CDR3 comprises 15 residues. V lost 1 base, J lost 0 bases, and 10 bases lay in between. The CDR3 spells CSVEGVPYSYNEQFF. Here the CDR3 DNA reads TGCAGCGTTGAAGGCGTTCCTTACTCCTACAATGAGCAGTTCTTC.

The chain couples TRBV5-1 to TRBJ2-7; TRBD1 is a possible D gene (5 bases). CDR1 and CDR2 from the germline V gene are SGHRS and YFSETQ. V gave up 4 bases and J gave up 0 bases, with 17 bases separating them. The CDR3 consists of 16 residues. The CDR3 region is CASSGRVLPGSYEQYF. The CDR3 region has the DNA TGCGCCAGCAGCGGCAGGGTACTACCGGGCTCCTACGAGCAGTACTTC.

This clone was recorded only once. The rearrangement links TRBV28 to TRBJ2-7; 7 bases agree with TRBD2. Per germline, CDR1 MDHEN and CDR2 SYDVKM. V was pared by 6 bases and J by 0 bases, with 14 bases of the junction left unmatched. CDR3 size: 17 residues. CDR3 nucleotides: TGTGCCAGCAGCTGGGGTAGCGGGTCCCCGGGCTCCTACGAGCAGTACTTC. Protein sequence: CASSWGSGSPGSYEQYF.

V is TRBV7-6 and J is TRBJ1-1; no definite D call. The CDR3 is made up of 14 amino acids. V gave up 0 bases and J gave up 3 bases, with 8 bases separating them. Per germline, CDR1 SGHVS and CDR2 FNYEAQ. DNA for the CDR3: TGTGCCAGCAGCTTAGCCCACGGGGACACTGAAGCTTTCTTT. This translates into CASSLAHGDTEAFF.